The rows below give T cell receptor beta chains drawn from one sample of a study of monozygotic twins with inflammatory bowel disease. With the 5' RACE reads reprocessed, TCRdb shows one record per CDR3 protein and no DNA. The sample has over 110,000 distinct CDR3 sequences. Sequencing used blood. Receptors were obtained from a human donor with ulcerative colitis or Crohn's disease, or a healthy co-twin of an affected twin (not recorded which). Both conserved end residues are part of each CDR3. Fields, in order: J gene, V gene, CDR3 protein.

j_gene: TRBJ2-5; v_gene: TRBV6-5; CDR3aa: CASSWAGAIEYF
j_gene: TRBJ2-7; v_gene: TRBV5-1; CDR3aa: CASSLGLAGASRDEQYF
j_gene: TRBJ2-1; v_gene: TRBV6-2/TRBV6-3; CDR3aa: CASIRDRGLSYNEQFF
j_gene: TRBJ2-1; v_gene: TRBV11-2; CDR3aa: CASSLGLTRSSYNEQFF
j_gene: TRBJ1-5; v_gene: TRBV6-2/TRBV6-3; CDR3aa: CASSWRQAQPQHF
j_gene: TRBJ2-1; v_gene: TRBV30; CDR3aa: CAWSVSDRVSNEQFF
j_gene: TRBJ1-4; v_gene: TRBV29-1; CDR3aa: CSVILGPSGKLFF
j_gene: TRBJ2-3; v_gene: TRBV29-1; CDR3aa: CSAQAQLAGGTDTQYF
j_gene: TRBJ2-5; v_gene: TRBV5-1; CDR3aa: CASKGDRGIQETQYF
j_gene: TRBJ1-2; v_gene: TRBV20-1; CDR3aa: CSARDLKAGDYGYTF